What follows are 3 T cell receptor beta chains derived from one specimen sequenced in a study of T-cell reconstitution after alpha-beta-depleted transplantation in children. Unique molecular identifiers were incorporated when the TCRbeta library was constructed. TCRdb analysed the PCR reads with MiXCR anew, one entry per CDR3 protein. The sample records about 400,000 distinct CDR3 sequences, approximately 20% being singletons. This material consisted of PBMCs from the stem cell graft donor, taken from the stem cell graft. The receptors were sampled from a human donor who donated a stem cell graft to a child with acute myeloid leukemia.

The chain joins TRBV10-3 to TRBJ2-5; possibly TRBD1 for D (5 bases). V gave up 2 bases and J gave up 2 bases, with 6 bases separating them. The CDR3 is 13 amino acids. Germline V gene data show CDR1 as ENHRY and CDR2 as SYGVKD. The CDR3, as DNA: TGTGCCATCAGTGAGGACAGTCAAGAGACCCAGTACTTC. Translated, it gives CAISEDSQETQYF.

The gene calls are TRBV15 and TRBJ2-7; 7 nucleotides line up with TRBD2. V shed 1 base and J 0 bases; nucleotides not matched to a gene: 3. This CDR3 is 15 amino acids long. Per germline, CDR1 LNHNV and CDR2 YYDKDF (reference sequence). In nucleotides, the CDR3 is TGTGCCACCAGCAGAGGGGGGACTAACTCCTACGAGCAGTACTTC. It codes for CATSRGGTNSYEQYF.

In this sample, this clonotype turned up a few times. The CDR3 DNA reads as TGTGCCAGCAGTGGACAGGGGACCTCTGAAGCTTTCTTT. Amino acids: CASSGQGTSEAFF. The chain is built from TRBV12-3 or TRBV12-4 and TRBJ1-1, with 9 bases identical to TRBD1. The junction had 4 bases not matched to a gene; V was cut back by 5 bases and J by 6 bases. The CDR3 length is 13 residues.